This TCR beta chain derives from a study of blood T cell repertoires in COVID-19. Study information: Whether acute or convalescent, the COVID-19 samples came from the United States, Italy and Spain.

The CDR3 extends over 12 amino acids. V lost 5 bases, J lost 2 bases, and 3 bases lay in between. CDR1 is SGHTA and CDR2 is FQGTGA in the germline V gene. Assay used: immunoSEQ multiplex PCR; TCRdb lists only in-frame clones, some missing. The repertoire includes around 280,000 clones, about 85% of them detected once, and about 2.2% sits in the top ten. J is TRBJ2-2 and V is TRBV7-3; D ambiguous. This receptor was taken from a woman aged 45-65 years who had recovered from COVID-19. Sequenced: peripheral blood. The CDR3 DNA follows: TGTGCCAGCAGCCCAAACACCGGGGAGCTGTTTTTT. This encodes CASSPNTGELFF.